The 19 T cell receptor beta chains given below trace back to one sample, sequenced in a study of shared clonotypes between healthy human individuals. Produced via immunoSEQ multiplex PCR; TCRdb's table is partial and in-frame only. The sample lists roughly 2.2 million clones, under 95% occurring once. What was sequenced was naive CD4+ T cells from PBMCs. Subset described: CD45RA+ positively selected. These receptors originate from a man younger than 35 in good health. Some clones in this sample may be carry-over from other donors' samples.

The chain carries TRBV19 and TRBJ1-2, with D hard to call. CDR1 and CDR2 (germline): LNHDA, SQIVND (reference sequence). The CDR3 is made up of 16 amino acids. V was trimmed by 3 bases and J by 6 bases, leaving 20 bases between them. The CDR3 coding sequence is TGTGCCAGTAGTATGGTCTTTCGGGGATCGGGAAATGGCTACACCTTC. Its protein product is CASSMVFRGSGNGYTF.

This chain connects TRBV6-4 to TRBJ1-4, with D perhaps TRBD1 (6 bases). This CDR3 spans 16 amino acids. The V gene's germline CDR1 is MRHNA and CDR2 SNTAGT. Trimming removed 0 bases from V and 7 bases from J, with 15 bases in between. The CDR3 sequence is CASSDSRGQVGEKLFF. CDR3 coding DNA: TGTGCCAGCAGTGACTCGCGGGGGCAGGTGGGTGAAAAACTGTTTTTT.

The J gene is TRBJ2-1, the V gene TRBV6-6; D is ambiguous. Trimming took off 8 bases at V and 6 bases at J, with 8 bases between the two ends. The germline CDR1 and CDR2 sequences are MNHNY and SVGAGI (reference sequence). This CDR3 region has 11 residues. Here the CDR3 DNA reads TGTGCCAGCTCCCCCTTCAATGAGCAGTTCTTC. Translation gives CASSPFNEQFF.

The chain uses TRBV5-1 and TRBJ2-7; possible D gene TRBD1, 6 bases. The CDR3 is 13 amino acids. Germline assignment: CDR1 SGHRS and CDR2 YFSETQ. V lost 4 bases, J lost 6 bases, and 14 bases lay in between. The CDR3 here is CASSMDSEGEQYF. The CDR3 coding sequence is TGCGCCAGCAGCATGGACAGTGAAGGCGAGCAGTACTTC.

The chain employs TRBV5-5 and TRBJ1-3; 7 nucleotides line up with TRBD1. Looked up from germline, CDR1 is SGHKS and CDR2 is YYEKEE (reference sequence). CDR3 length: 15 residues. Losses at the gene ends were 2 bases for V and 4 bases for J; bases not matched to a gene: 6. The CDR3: CASSFERGRGNTIYF. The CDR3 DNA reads TGTGCCAGCAGCTTTGAGAGGGGGCGCGGAAACACCATATATTTT.

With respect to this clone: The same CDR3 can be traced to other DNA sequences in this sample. CDR3 sequence (DNA): TGTGCCAGCAGTTACGGGACAGAGTACAATGAGCAGTTCTTC. Protein sequence: CASSYGTEYNEQFF. This chain connects TRBV6-5 to TRBJ2-1; TRBD1 matches at 7 bases. CDR1 MNHEY and CDR2 SVGAGI come from the germline V gene. The V segment lost 2 bases and the J segment 4 bases; nucleotides outside the gene matches: 2. The CDR3 consists of 14 residues.

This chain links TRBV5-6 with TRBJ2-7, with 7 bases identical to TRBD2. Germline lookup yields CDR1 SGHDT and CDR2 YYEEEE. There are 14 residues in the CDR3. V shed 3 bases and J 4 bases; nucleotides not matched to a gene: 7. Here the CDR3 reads CASSSPGGTYEQYF. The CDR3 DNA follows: TGTGCCAGCAGCTCCCCGGGGGGTACGTACGAGCAGTACTTC.

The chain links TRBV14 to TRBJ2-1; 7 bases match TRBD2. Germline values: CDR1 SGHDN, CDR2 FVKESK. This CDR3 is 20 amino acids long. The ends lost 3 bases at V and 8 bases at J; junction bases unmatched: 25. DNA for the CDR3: TGTGCCAGCAGCCAGAATGCTTGGTTGAGCGGGGCAAGACGGAGCGATGAGCAGTTCTTC. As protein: CASSQNAWLSGARRSDEQFF.

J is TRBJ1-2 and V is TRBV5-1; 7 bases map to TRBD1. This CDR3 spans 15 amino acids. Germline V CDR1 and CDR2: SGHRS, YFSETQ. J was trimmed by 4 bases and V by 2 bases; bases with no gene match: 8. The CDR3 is CASSFSGTDIYGYTF. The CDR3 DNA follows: TGCGCCAGCAGCTTTTCCGGGACAGATATCTATGGCTACACCTTC.

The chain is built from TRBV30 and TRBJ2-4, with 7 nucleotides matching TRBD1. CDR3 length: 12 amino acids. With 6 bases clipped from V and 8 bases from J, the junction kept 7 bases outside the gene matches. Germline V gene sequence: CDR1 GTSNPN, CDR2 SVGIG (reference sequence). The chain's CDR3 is CACIQGIDIQYF. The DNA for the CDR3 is TGTGCCTGTATACAGGGGATTGACATTCAGTACTTC.

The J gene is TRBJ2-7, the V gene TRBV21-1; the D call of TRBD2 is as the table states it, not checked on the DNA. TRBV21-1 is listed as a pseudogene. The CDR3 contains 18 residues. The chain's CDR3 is CASIPGGLDIPSYYEQYF. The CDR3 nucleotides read TGTGCCAGCATACCGGGGGGGTTGGATATTCCCTCTTATTACGAGCAGTACTTC.

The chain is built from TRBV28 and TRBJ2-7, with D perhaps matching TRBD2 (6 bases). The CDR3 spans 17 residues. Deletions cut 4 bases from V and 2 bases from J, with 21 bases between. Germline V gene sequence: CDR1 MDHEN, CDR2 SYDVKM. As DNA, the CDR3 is TGTGCCAGCAGTTCCCTGGCGGGACTCCCTTTTACCTACGAGCAGTACTTC. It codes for CASSSLAGLPFTYEQYF.

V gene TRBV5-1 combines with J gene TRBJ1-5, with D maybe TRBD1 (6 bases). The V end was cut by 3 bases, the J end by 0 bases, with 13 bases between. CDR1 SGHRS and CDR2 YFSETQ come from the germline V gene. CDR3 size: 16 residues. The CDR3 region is CASSSPEGGSNQPQHF. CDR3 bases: TGCGCCAGCAGCTCCCCGGAGGGGGGTAGCAATCAGCCCCAGCATTTT.

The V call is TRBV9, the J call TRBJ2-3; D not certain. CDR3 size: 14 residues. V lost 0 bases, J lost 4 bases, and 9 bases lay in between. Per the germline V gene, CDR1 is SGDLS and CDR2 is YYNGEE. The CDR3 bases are TGTGCCAGCAGCGTAGATGGTACGCCAGATACGCAGTATTTT. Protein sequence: CASSVDGTPDTQYF.

For the CDR3, the DNA is TGTGCCAGCACCCCGCTTTCGGGGCTTAATTCACCCCTCCACTTT. Residues: CASTPLSGLNSPLHF. V gene TRBV2 combines with J gene TRBJ1-6; TRBD1 is a possible D gene (5 bases). V lost 7 bases and J lost 6, with 16 bases in between. The CDR3 extends over 15 amino acids. CDR1 SNHLY and CDR2 FYNNEI come from the germline V gene.

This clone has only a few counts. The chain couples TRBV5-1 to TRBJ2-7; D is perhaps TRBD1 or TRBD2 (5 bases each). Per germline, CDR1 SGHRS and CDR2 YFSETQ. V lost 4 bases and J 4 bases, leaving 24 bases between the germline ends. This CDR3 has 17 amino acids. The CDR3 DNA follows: TGCGCCAGCAGCCCCACCCACGGGGCCCTTATCTTATACGAGCAGTACTTC. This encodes CASSPTHGALILYEQYF.

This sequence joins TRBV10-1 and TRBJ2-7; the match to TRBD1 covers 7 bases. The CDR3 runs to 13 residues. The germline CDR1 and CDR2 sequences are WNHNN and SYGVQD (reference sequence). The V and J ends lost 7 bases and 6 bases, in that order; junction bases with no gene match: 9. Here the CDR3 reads CASNPTGSSEQYF. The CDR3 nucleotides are TGCGCCAGCAACCCGACAGGGTCGAGCGAGCAGTACTTC.

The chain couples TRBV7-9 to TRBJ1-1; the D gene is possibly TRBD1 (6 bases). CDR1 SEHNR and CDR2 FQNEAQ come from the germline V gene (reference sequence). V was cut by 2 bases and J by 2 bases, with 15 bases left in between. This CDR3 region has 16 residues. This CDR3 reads CASSLRGRGNNTEAFF. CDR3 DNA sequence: TGTGCCAGCAGCTTACGGGGCAGGGGAAACAACACTGAAGCTTTCTTT.

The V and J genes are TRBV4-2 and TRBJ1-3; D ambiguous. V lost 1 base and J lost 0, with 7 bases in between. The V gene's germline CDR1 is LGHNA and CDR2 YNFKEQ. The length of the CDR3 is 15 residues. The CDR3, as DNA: TGTGCCAGCAGCCAAGGTCGCAGCTCTGGAAACACCATATATTTT. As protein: CASSQGRSSGNTIYF.